The 22 T cell receptor beta chains in this list originate from one sample, sequenced in a study of regulatory T cells in long-lasting Graves disease. For TCR beta, libraries came from iRepertoire HTBI primers and Arm-PCR of CDR3 regions. TCRdb analysed the multiplex PCR reads with MiXCR anew, one entry per CDR3 protein. The table has a few hundred thousand distinct CDR3 sequences, approximately 20% seen once; the top ten hold over 20%. Time point denoted: newly diagnosed GD, antithyroid drugs for less than 3 months. PBMC-derived RNA was used for the TCR library. Sequenced here: peripheral blood mononuclear cells (PBMCs), sampled at new diagnosis, from a patient treated with antithyroid drugs. The receptors were gathered from a female donor with Graves disease.

A single count supports this clonotype. The CDR3 nucleotides are TGTGCCAGCAGCGTAGAGGGGACTAGCGGGAGGGCCAGGGCAGATACGCAGTATTTT. Its translation is CASSVEGTSGRARADTQYF. The gene calls are TRBV9 and TRBJ2-3; 16 bases line up with TRBD2. CDR3 length: 19 amino acids. From germline, CDR1 is SGDLS and CDR2 YYNGEE. V trimming: 0 bases; J trimming: 4 bases; junction bases outside the gene matches: 8.

This clonotype appeared many times. V gene TRBV7-3 combines with J gene TRBJ2-1, with no clear D. CDR3 size: 12 residues. V lost 4 bases to trimming and J lost 10 bases, with 11 bases between them. CDR1 SGHTA and CDR2 FQGTGA come from the germline V gene. The CDR3: CASSYTSEEQFF. The CDR3 nucleotides are TGTGCCAGCAGCTACACCTCCGAGGAGCAGTTCTTC.

The CDR3 is CASSRPGSTEAFF. In nucleotides, the CDR3 is TGTGCCAGCAGCAGACCTGGCTCCACTGAAGCTTTCTTT. The chain employs TRBV5-6 and TRBJ1-1, with unresolved D. CDR1 and CDR2 (germline): SGHDT, YYEEEE. With 4 bases removed from V and 4 bases from J, the gap between germline ends came to 11 bases. The length of the CDR3 is 13 residues.

This clonotype was detected many times. V and J are TRBV2 and TRBJ2-1; the D gene is possibly TRBD2 (6 bases). Germline CDR1 reads SNHLY; CDR2 reads FYNNEI. The CDR3 is 14 amino acids. The V end lost 6 bases, the J end lost 8 bases, and 17 bases lay between the germline ends. CDR3: CASRAGLTQDEQFF. The CDR3 bases are TGTGCCAGCAGGGCGGGACTCACACAGGATGAGCAGTTCTTC.

This clonotype was detected ten times or more. This rearrangement joins TRBV6-5 to TRBJ1-2; possibly TRBD1 for D (5 bases). The CDR3 sequence is 15 residues long. Per germline, CDR1 MNHEY and CDR2 SVGAGI. The V end lost 0 bases, the J end lost 2 bases, and 10 bases lay between the germline ends. The CDR3 is CASSYSGRANYGYTF. DNA of the CDR3: TGTGCCAGCAGTTACTCGGGCAGGGCAAACTATGGCTACACCTTC.

V gene TRBV28 combines with J gene TRBJ2-7; D is unclear. The germline CDR1 and CDR2 sequences are MDHEN and SYDVKM. The CDR3 spans 12 residues. The V and J ends lost 5 bases and 6 bases respectively, with 11 bases between them. CDR3 bases: TGTGCCAGCAGTCCCGAACTTCTCGAGCAGTACTTC. Translated: CASSPELLEQYF.

This clonotype was observed a handful of times. The rearrangement uses TRBV7-6 and TRBJ2-3; D is perhaps TRBD1 (6 bases). The V end lost 5 bases, the J end lost 0 bases, and 12 bases lay between the germline ends. This CDR3 has 15 residues. Germline assignment: CDR1 SGHVS and CDR2 FNYEAQ. This CDR3 reads CASSQIQGSTDTQYF. As DNA, the CDR3 is TGTGCCAGCAGCCAAATTCAGGGGAGCACAGATACGCAGTATTTT. The variable domain in full, completed from reference TRBV7-6 and TRBJ2-3, reads GAGVSQSPRYKVTKRGQDVALRCDPISGHVSLYWYRQALGQGPEFLTYFNYEAQQDKSGLPNDRFSAERPEGSISTLTIQRTEQRDSAMYRCASSQIQGSTDTQYFGPGTRLTVL.

This clonotype was seen ten or more times. J is TRBJ2-5 and V is TRBV24-1; 8 nucleotides match TRBD2. V lost 4 bases to trimming and J lost 5 bases; unmatched junction nucleotides: 11. The CDR3 length is 16 residues. Germline CDR1 and CDR2: KGHDR and SFDVKD. CDR3 nucleotides: TGTGCCACCAGTGACCACATGAGCGGGAGCGGGGAGACCCAGTACTTC. The encoded protein is CATSDHMSGSGETQYF.

In its sample, this clonotype was seen many times. J is TRBJ2-7 and V is TRBV28, with D perhaps assigned TRBD1 or TRBD2 (6 bases each). Germline V gives CDR1 MDHEN, CDR2 SYDVKM. V shed 4 bases and J shed 0 bases, with 22 bases lying between them. The CDR3 is 18 residues long. The CDR3 DNA sequence: TGTGCCAGCAGTTCCGAGGGGGGATGGACCCCTACCTCCTACGAGCAGTACTTC. It codes for CASSSEGGWTPTSYEQYF.

Note on this clonotype: Given a much more abundant clone one base away, this may be a read error. This chain uses TRBV7-2 with TRBJ2-5; tentatively, D is TRBD2 (6 bases). The germline CDR1 and CDR2 sequences are SGHTA and FQGNSA. The CDR3 spans 14 residues. The V and J ends lost 0 bases and 6 bases respectively, with 11 bases between them. The CDR3 spells CASSLAVGGKTQYF. The CDR3, as DNA: TGTGCCAGCAGCTTAGCGGTAGGAGGGAAGACCCAGTACTTC.

This clonotype was recorded many times. The rearrangement joins TRBV7-9 to TRBJ2-7; D is unresolved. The germline CDR1 and CDR2 sequences are SEHNR and FQNEAQ (reference sequence). V lost 1 base and J lost 6, with 13 bases in between. This CDR3 region has 14 residues. CDR3 protein: CASSLVGQTGEQYF. CDR3 nucleotide sequence: TGTGCCAGCAGCTTAGTAGGGCAAACCGGCGAGCAGTACTTC. Based on the CDR3 plus reference TRBV7-9 and TRBJ2-7, the full variable domain is DTGVSQNPRHKITKRGQNVTFRCDPISEHNRLYWYRQTLGQGPEFLTYFQNEAQLEKSRLLSDRFSAERPKGSFSTLEIQRTEQGDSAMYLCASSLVGQTGEQYFGPGTRLTVT.

This clonotype occurred many times. CDR3 nucleotides: TGTGCCAGCAGCGTCAGGGGGAGGGAGACCCAGTACTTC. Amino acid sequence: CASSVRGRETQYF. The chain links TRBV11-3 to TRBJ2-5; possible D gene TRBD1, 7 bases. Trimming cost V 5 bases and J 5 bases, with 12 bases left between them. Looked up from germline, CDR1 is SGHNT and CDR2 is YENEEA. This CDR3 contains 13 residues.

This clonotype was detected many times. The chain carries TRBV20-1 and TRBJ2-7; D not resolved. Germline assignment: CDR1 DFQATT and CDR2 SNEGSKA (reference sequence). V was shortened by 2 bases and J by 2 bases, with 10 bases between the two germline ends. This CDR3 region has 13 residues. Here the CDR3 DNA reads TGCAGTGCTAGAATGACGATCCCCTACGAGCAGTACTTC. It is translated as CSARMTIPYEQYF.

The sample holds many counts of this clonotype. This chain links TRBV15 with TRBJ2-1; TRBD2 agrees at 11 bases. This CDR3 has 21 amino acids. Germline V gene sequence: CDR1 LNHNV, CDR2 YYDKDF (reference sequence). The junction had 16 bases not matched to a gene; V was cut back by 3 bases and J by 0 bases. The CDR3 sequence: CATSSVLKLAGDLSSYNEQFF. For the CDR3, the DNA is TGTGCCACCAGCAGCGTTCTAAAACTAGCGGGAGACCTGAGCTCCTACAATGAGCAGTTCTTC.

This clonotype was seen a handful of times. Being one base from a much bigger clone, this may be a read error. A read error is likely, as this CDR3 ends without the conserved phenylalanine or tryptophan. The V and J genes are TRBV6-1 and TRBJ2-7, with D perhaps matching TRBD1 (5 bases). Trimming took 7 bases from V and 6 from J, leaving 10 bases between them. This CDR3 has 11 residues. In germline, CDR1 is MNHNS, CDR2 SASEGT. The DNA of the CDR3 is TGTGCCAGCACCCAGGGTGGCGAGCAGTACCTC. It encodes CASTQGGEQYL.

Ten or more counts support this clonotype. The rearrangement links TRBV6-2 or TRBV6-3 to TRBJ1-4, with D perhaps TRBD1 (5 bases). The CDR3 consists of 14 residues. V shed 5 bases and J shed 7 bases, with 14 bases lying between them. Germline V gene lookup returns CDR1 MNHEY and CDR2 SVGEGT. The CDR3 loop reads CASSPWDPPEKLFF. The CDR3 nucleotides are TGTGCCAGCAGTCCCTGGGACCCGCCTGAAAAACTGTTTTTT.

Note on this clonotype: Just one base apart from a much larger clone, this may be a read error. The chain couples TRBV29-1 to TRBJ2-1, with TRBD2 as a possible D gene (6 bases). Germline values: CDR1 SQVTM, CDR2 ANQGSEA. Trimming left V 6 bases short and J 5 bases short, with 17 bases between. The CDR3 totals 14 residues. The CDR3 region has the DNA TGCAGCGTCAAGGGGCTAGCGTTCCACAATGAGCAGTTCTTC. This codes for CSVKGLAFHNEQFF.

This clonotype was detected only a few times. V gene TRBV4-3 combines with J gene TRBJ2-7; possibly TRBD1 or TRBD2 for D (6 bases each). The CDR3 consists of 15 residues. Trimming took off 3 bases at V and 5 bases at J, with 17 bases between the two ends. The V gene's germline CDR1 is LGHNA and CDR2 YSLEER. CDR3 in DNA: TGCGCCAGCAGCCAGTCCAGGGTGGAGGGGGACGAGCAGTACTTC. Residues: CASSQSRVEGDEQYF.

About this clonotype itself: This likely stems from a read error, as it lies one base from a far larger clone. CDR3 in amino acids: CSASPQSYEQHF. CDR3 in DNA: TGCAGTGCTAGTCCCCAGTCCTACGAGCAGCACTTC. The V and J genes are TRBV20-1 and TRBJ2-5; D gene unclear. In germline, CDR1 is DFQATT, CDR2 SNEGSKA (reference sequence). The CDR3 is 12 amino acids.

This clonotype was found many times. The V call is TRBV7-2, the J call TRBJ2-7; the match to TRBD2 covers 8 bases. The ends lost 4 bases at V and 7 bases at J; junction bases unmatched: 9. Germline V CDR1 and CDR2: SGHTA, FQGNSA. The CDR3 loop spans 14 amino acids. CDR3 sequence (DNA): TGTGCCAGCAGCTCACAAGCGGGAGTTGGTGAGCAGTACTTC. Amino acid sequence: CASSSQAGVGEQYF.

In its sample, this clonotype was seen many times. The CDR3 DNA follows: TGTGCCAGCAGCCACCCAGGGACTAGCGGCTACGAGCAGTACTTC. Protein product: CASSHPGTSGYEQYF. The rearrangement joins TRBV6-2 or TRBV6-3 to TRBJ2-7; 11 bases are shared with TRBD2. Germline V gives CDR1 MNHEY, CDR2 SVGEGT. The CDR3 has 15 amino acids. Losses at the gene ends were 6 bases for V and 3 bases for J; bases not matched to a gene: 7.

This clonotype was counted many times. CDR3 sequence: CASSESGRVRDYGYTF. CDR3 nucleotides: TGCGCCAGCAGTGAGTCGGGGAGGGTGCGGGACTATGGCTACACCTTC. V gene TRBV10-2 combines with J gene TRBJ1-2; no clear D. The CDR3 is 16 residues long. V was trimmed by 0 bases and J by 3 bases, leaving 14 bases between them. Germline V gives CDR1 WSHSY, CDR2 SAAADI.